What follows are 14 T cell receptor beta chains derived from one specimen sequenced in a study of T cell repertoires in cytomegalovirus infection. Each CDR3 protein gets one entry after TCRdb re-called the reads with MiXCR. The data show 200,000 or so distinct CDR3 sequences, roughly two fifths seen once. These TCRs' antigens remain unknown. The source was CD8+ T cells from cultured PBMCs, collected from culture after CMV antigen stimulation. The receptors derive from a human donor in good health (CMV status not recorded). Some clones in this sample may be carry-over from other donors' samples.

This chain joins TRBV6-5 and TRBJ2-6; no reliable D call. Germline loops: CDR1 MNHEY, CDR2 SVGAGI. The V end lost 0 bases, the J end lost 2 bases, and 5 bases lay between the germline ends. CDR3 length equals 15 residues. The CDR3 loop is CASSYSEAGANVLTF. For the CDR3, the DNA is TGTGCCAGCAGTTACTCCGAAGCTGGGGCCAACGTCCTGACTTTC.

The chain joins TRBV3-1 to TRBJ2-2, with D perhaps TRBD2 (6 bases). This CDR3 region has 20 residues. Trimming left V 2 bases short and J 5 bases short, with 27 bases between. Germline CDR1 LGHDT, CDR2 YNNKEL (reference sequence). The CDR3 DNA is TGTGCCAGCAGCCAAACCGGTGCAATAGCGGCGGCCCGGGAAACCGGGGAGCTGTTTTTT. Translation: CASSQTGAIAAARETGELFF.

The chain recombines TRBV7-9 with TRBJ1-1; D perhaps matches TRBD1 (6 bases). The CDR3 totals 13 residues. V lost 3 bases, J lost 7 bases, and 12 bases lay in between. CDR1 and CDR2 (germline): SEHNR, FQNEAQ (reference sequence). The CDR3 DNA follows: TGTGCCAGCAGCTTCGGAGGACAGTATGAAGCTTTCTTT. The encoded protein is CASSFGGQYEAFF.

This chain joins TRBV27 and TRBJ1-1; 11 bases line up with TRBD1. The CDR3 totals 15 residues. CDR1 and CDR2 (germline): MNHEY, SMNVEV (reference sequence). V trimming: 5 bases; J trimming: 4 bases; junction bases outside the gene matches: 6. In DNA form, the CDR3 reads TGTGCCAGCAGTACGGACAGGGGGCCTTCCACTGAAGCTTTCTTT. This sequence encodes CASSTDRGPSTEAFF.

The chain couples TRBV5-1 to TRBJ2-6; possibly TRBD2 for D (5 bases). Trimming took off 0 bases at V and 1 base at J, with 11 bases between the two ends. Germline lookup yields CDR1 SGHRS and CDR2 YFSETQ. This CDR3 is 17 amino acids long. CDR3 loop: CASSLANSGSGANVLTF. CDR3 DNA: TGCGCCAGCAGCTTGGCCAATTCGGGGTCTGGGGCCAACGTCCTGACTTTC.

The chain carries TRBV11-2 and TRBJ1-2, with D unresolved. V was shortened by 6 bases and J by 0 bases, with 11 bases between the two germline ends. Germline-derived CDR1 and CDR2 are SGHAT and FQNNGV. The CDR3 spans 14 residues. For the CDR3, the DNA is TGTGCCAGCAGTTACGTCGGAACTAACTATGGCTACACCTTC. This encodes CASSYVGTNYGYTF.

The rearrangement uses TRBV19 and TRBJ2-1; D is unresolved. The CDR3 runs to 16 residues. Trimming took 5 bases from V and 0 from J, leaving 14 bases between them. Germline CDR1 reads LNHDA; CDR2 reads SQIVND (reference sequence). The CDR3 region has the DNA TGTGCCAGTAGTGCCTTCGGGCCGAGCTCCTACAATGAGCAGTTCTTC. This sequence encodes CASSAFGPSSYNEQFF.

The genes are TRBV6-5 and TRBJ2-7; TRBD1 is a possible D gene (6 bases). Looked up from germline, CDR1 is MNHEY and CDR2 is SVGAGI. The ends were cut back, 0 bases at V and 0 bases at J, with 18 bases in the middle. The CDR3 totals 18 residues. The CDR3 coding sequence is TGTGCCAGCAGTTACTCCAGCTTTCAGGGGTCTATCTCCTACGAGCAGTACTTC. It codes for CASSYSSFQGSISYEQYF.

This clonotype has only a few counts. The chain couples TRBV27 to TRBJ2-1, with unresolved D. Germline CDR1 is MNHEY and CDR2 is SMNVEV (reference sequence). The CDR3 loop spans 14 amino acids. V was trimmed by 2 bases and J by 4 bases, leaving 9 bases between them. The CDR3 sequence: CASSLRDFYNEQFF. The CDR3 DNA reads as TGTGCCAGCAGTTTAAGGGATTTTTACAATGAGCAGTTCTTC.

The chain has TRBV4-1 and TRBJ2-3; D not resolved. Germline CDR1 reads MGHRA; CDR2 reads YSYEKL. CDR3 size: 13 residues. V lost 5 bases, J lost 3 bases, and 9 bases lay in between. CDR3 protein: CASSGVLTDTQYF. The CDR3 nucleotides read TGCGCCAGCAGCGGGGTTTTGACAGATACGCAGTATTTT.

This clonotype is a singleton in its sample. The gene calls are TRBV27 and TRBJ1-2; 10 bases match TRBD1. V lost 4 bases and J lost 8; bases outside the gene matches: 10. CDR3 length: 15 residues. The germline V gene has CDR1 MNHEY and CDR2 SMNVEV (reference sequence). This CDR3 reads CASSSRTGGLLGYTF. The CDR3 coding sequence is TGTGCCAGCAGTTCCCGGACAGGGGGGTTATTGGGCTACACCTTC.

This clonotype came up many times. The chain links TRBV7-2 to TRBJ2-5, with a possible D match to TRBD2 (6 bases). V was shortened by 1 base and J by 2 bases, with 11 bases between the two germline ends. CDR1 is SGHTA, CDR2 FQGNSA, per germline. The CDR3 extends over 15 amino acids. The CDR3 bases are TGTGCCAGCAGCTTAGAGGACTACCTTCAAGAGACCCAGTACTTC. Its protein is CASSLEDYLQETQYF.

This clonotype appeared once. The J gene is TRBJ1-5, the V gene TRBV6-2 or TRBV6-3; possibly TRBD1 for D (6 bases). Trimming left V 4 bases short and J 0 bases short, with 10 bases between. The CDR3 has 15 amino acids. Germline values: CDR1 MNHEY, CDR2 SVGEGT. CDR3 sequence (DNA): TGTGCCAGCAGTTCAGCGGACAGTAGCAATCAGCCCCAGCATTTT. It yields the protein CASSSADSSNQPQHF.

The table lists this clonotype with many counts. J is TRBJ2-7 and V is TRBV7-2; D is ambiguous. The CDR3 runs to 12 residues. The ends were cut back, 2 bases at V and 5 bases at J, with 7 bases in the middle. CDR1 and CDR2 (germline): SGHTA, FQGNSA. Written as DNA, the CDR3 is TGTGCCAGCAGCTTAATGGGGAACGAGCAGTACTTC. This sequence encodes CASSLMGNEQYF.